This TCR beta chain originates from a study of cytomegalovirus exposure and HLA in healthy donors listed by TCRdb under 2017. Regarding the research as a whole: According to an earlier analysis of around 600 of the donors, about 180 million T cells yielded roughly 100 million unique TCR beta sequences and 250 to 350 Gb of sequence data. Rather than using new phenotypic data, the later analysis identified candidate immune exposures from TCR beta sequences and from how often those sequences occurred across donors. High-throughput TCR immunosequencing, statistical association of individual TCRs with disease status, and machine learning were combined to predict cytomegalovirus infection status. Four or five DR-DQ haplotypes were handled as single units for association and clustering, since linkage in the cohort was strong. On average, about 200,000 unique TCR beta nucleotide sequences were sequenced per donor among some 420 genotyped donors of the cohort, with 15% to 20% of those sequences being non-productive. Donor age, sex, ethnicity and CMV serostatus were compiled alongside the repertoire data. Every discovery cohort repertoire had been produced on one sequencing platform. A separate validation cohort of roughly 110 different subjects was used in addition to the roughly 700-subject first cohort. To decide whether each TCR beta V gene segment behaved as functional or pseudogenic, an earlier analysis of some 600 of the donors relied on high-throughput TCR beta sequencing. Using immunosequencing, the study profiled T cell repertoires from fewer than 850 subjects and related those repertoires to cytomegalovirus serostatus. The number of donors typed differed by locus, with 629-630 for A, B, C, DRB1 and DQB1, around 500 for DQA1, 600 to 610 for DPA1, and under 490 for DPB1. HLA typing covered class I and class II loci at four-digit resolution. About 300 gigabases of sequencing data and tens of millions of unique TCR sequences made up an early release that covered several hundred HLA-typed donors. A later analysis re-analyzed previously published TCR beta repertoires from approximately 670 donors and added high-resolution HLA genotyping to study TCR occurrence patterns. Of the roughly 400 genotyped donors, about 80% fell in the genetic ancestry cluster associated with self-reported Caucasian donors. A later genetic analysis took genome-wide SNP genotypes for 398 of the 666 donors and used that subset as a discovery cohort. The study was designed to test whether signatures of past pathogen exposure could be identified by cataloging public T cell receptors.

The cohort comprised some 700 healthy bone marrow donors. Cohort members were all nominally healthy when sampled, although unrecorded immune exposures were likely present. The donor tested CMV seropositive, placing the donor among the 289 seropositive members of the cohort. Each donor provided a peripheral blood sample, and peripheral blood mononuclear cells were used for TCR beta sequencing. Genomic DNA was extracted from the blood cell samples with the Qiagen DNeasy Blood Extraction Kit. A remark on this clone: Its antigen is currently not known. The input lacks base qualities; no much larger clone sits a single base away.

Library construction relied on the immunoSEQ multiplex PCR assay. The multiplex PCR relied on a mix of 60 forward primers for TCR Vbeta segments and 13 reverse primers for TCR Jbeta segments. The CDR3 region of rearranged TCR beta genes was amplified from genomic DNA with a multiplex PCR assay. On the Illumina HiSeq System, the amplified TCR beta libraries were sequenced as 87-base-pair reads. The original pipeline was this. Across the 700 or so repertoires, a later analysis counted approximately 75 million unique TCR beta chains, 9.5 million to 12 million of which were shared by at least two donors. Raw reads were error-corrected and collapsed into unique sequences with a nearest-neighbor algorithm that merged closely related sequences to remove PCR and sequencing errors. Alignment of CDR3 sequences to IMGT reference sequences was used to assign V, D and J gene segments. For a sequence to be retained, a match of at least six nucleotides was required to both a V gene segment and a J gene segment. Rearrangements were called productive when the CDR3 lacked stop codons and stayed in frame with V and J; all others were non-productive. Following IMGT convention, CDR3 was defined as the stretch from the second conserved V-encoded cysteine to the conserved J-encoded phenylalanine. Sequences without an unambiguous match to a single V gene segment were excluded from the earlier analysis of 500 to 700 of the donors. An earlier analysis of a few hundred of the donors classified V segments as functional when productive rearrangements were above 56.7% and as segregating when the standard deviation between donors was above 5%. A statistical classification framework was developed to diagnose cytomegalovirus status using the catalog of TCR beta chain sequences. A later analysis assigned V and J genes by comparing TCR nucleotide sequences with IMGT/GENE-DB human TR gene sequences. In a later analysis, CDR3 sequences and most-parsimonious VDJ recombination scenarios were assigned using the TCRdist pipeline. In a later analysis, each TCR beta chain was defined by its CDR3 amino acid sequence together with its V-gene family, and reads without a unique V-gene family were excluded. To address suspected cross-contamination and a sequencing artifact, a later analysis removed over 500 highly shared, low-generation-probability nucleotide sequences. For each public chain, a later analysis derived a clonal expansion index from normalized ranks of inferred template counts within each repertoire. Generation probabilities in a later analysis came from a VDJ recombination model fitted to out-of-frame rearrangements, and those results were checked against IGoR. In a later analysis, hypergeometric tests were used to score TCR-TCR, TCR-HLA and TCR-CMV co-occurrence, with a repertoire-size bias correction applied to TCR pairs. To estimate false discovery rates, a later analysis permuted the HLA or CMV assignments 20 times. In a later analysis, co-occurring TCRs were grouped using DBSCAN, with TCRdist sequence similarity added in when clustering inside HLA-allele-positive subsets. Repertoires with fewer than 30,000 or more than 120,000 public chains were left out of co-occurrence clustering, as were four to six repertoires with anomalous nucleotide sharing. TCRdb mirrors the immuneACCESS table, restricted to in-frame sequences. Some clones are absent from its copies; in checked studies, under half trace to an unresolved V gene, and the reason for the others is unknown. V and J calls and clone size are as listed in that table; D and trimming were resolved from the DNA. In all, the sample holds under 150,000 clones, and around 9% of those were seen once. Roughly 6.4% of the sample rests with the top ten.

Beyond this particular receptor, the publication reports: According to a later analysis, most CMV-associated TCR beta chains appeared to be HLA-restricted, and the HLA associations seemed to be driven largely by CMV exposure. V-gene and J-gene trimming of TCR beta chains was associated with a missense DCLRE1C variant in a later genetic analysis, and the association was replicated in an independent cohort. The earlier analysis of some 540 of the donors excluded approximately 15 rarely observed V segments, including chromosome 9 orphons, because counts were too low. According to a later genetic analysis, donors in an Asian-associated ancestry cluster had fewer N-insertions in productive TCRs than the approximately 630-donor mean. In a later analysis, about 16,000 TCR beta sequences were associated with specific HLA alleles at a false discovery rate of 0.05. In vitro tests confirmed that a few of the cytomegalovirus-associated TCR beta chains recognize cytomegalovirus antigens. For the cohort, immune exposure information was limited to CMV serostatus. It was suggested by the authors that the approach could potentially be generalized to other disease states and immunological phenotypes. In both the original and validation cohorts, the classifier was reported to diagnose cytomegalovirus status with high specificity and sensitivity. A further reported finding was that TCR beta sequences accurately predicted the HLA-A and HLA-B alleles for most subjects in the first cohort. Sequencing depth was assumed to be roughly uniform across donors in the presence/absence analyses, though that assumption may not hold. According to a later analysis, parvovirus B19, influenza, CMV and Epstein-Barr virus appeared linked to several top co-occurrence clusters. Linkage disequilibrium might explain the correlated functional status among segregating V segments, but an unknown experimental factor could not be excluded. A later analysis found that HLA-associated TCR beta chains were more clonally expanded and had lower generation probabilities than equally common non-associated chains. This cohort had only TCR beta chains sequenced, and the lack of alpha or paired-chain data limited which features could be detected. According to a later analysis, TCR association rates differed among HLA loci, with DRB1 alleles showing the most associated TCRs and HLA-C alleles showing the fewest. While some public TCRs were present in many individuals, most TCR sequences turned up only very rarely across donors. In an earlier analysis of some 550 of the donors, most TCR beta V segments were observed in productive rearrangements about 87% or about 30% of the time, broadly matching IMGT annotations. The study gave a list of around 170 TCR beta chains associated with cytomegalovirus. When HLA alleles, especially DR and DQ, strongly co-occurred, TCR associations were difficult to assign to individual alleles. Because HLA typing was unavailable for some donors at each locus, only the typed subset was used in association tests. A group of highly shared sequence variants was considered likely to be a technical artifact of the sequencing pipeline.

Specimen: PBMCs. This clonotype originated in a woman aged 35 to 49 in good health and CMV-seropositive.

For the CDR3, the sequence is CSAATGETQYF. The nucleotide sequence reads TGCAGTGCGGCCACGGGAGAGACCCAGTACTTC. The V and J segments used are TRBV20-1 and TRBJ2-5; the D gene cannot be named for sure. From its cysteine to its phenylalanine, the CDR3 spans 11 amino acids. Of the read, only the CDR3 DNA is kept; its 33 bases are in frame from base 1. The germline V gene (reference sequence) gives CDR1 as DFQATT and CDR2 as SNEGSKA. The junction shows trimming of 6 bases on V and 4 bases on J, plus 9 bases between the germline ends.